A selection of T cell receptor beta chains follows, all from one sample in a study of CD8+ T cells in alopecia areata. The method was immunoSEQ multiplex PCR; TCRdb's version includes in-frame clones alone and lacks a portion of them. The sample records about 190,000 clones, 50% to 60% being singletons. The sample consisted of CD4+ T cells sorted from blood, taken at week 4, from a patient treated with tofacitinib. The receptors come from a human donor with alopecia areata. Each CDR3 is given with its conserved first and last residue. Each record gives: D gene, clone size, V gene, J gene, CDR3 DNA, CDR3 protein. D genes are given only for firm matches. Not all rows give a size; the values are once, few, many and, for expanded clones, a class.

.	.	TRBV30	TRBJ2-1	TGTGCCTGGACCTCCTCCTACAATGAGCAGTTCTTC	CAWTSSYNEQFF
TRBD1	few	TRBV5-1	TRBJ2-1	TGCGCCAGCAGCTTAGGACAGGCTGAACGGTTCTTC	CASSLGQAERFF
.	.	TRBV7-8	TRBJ2-1	TGTGCCAGCAGCCCCACTACACAGGAGCAGTTCTTC	CASSPTTQEQFF
TRBD2	.	TRBV7-3	TRBJ2-3	TGTGCCAGCAGCTTAAATAGGGGGACTAGCGGGAAGCCAGATACGCAGTATTTT	CASSLNRGTSGKPDTQYF
TRBD2	.	TRBV9	TRBJ2-3	TGTGCCAGCAGCGTAGCTACGTCTAGCGGGTGGGCAGATACGCAGTATTTT	CASSVATSSGWADTQYF
.	.	TRBV6-5	TRBJ1-2	TGTGCCATTAAGGGAAGTTCCGGCAGCTACACCTTC	CAIKGSSGSYTF
.	.	TRBV28	TRBJ1-5	TGTGCCAGCAGTTCTGACATACCCCAGCATTTT	CASSSDIPQHF
.	few	TRBV7-2	TRBJ1-2	TGTGCCAGCAGTTTCTCCGGACAGACTCCCACCTTC	CASSFSGQTPTF
TRBD2	.	TRBV7-2	TRBJ2-7	TGTGCCAGCAGCAGGGGACTAGCGTCCTACGAGCAGTACTTC	CASSRGLASYEQYF
.	.	TRBV5-4	TRBJ1-4	TGTGCCAGCAGCCAACAGGGAAGGGGGGAAAAACTGTTTTTT	CASSQQGRGEKLFF
TRBD2	.	TRBV30	TRBJ2-1	TGTGCCTGGAGAGTAGCGGGAGGCGGCTATGAGCAGTTCTTC	CAWRVAGGGYEQFF
.	.	TRBV5-1	TRBJ2-6	TGCGCCAGCAGCTTGGATGCTCAGGGGACCTCTGGGGCCAACGTCCTGACTTTC	CASSLDAQGTSGANVLTF
TRBD1	.	TRBV10-3	TRBJ2-2	TGTGCCATCAGACCCGGGACAGGGAACACCGGGGAGCTGTTTTTT	CAIRPGTGNTGELFF
.	.	TRBV29-1	TRBJ2-1	TGCAGCGTTGAACCAGGGAGCTCCTACAATGAGCAGTTCTTC	CSVEPGSSYNEQFF
.	.	TRBV6-4	TRBJ2-1	TGTGCCAGCAGTGACGGGTCGTGGAGCGGAGAGCAGTTCTTC	CASSDGSWSGEQFF
.	.	TRBV6-1	TRBJ2-2	TGTGCCAGCAGTGAAATCACCGGGGAGCTGTTTTTT	CASSEITGELFF
.	.	TRBV15	TRBJ2-6	TGTGCCACGAGAGGGGTGCCCTCTGGGGCCAACGTCCTGACTTTC	CATRGVPSGANVLTF
.	.	TRBV7-9	TRBJ2-5	TGTGCCAGCGTCACTCAACAAGAGACCCAGTACTTC	CASVTQQETQYF
.	.	TRBV6-1	TRBJ1-5	TGTGCCAGCAGTGGGGCCCGAGGAGGCCCGGGGGGCAATCAGCCCCAGCATTTT	CASSGARGGPGGNQPQHF
.	few	TRBV4-3	TRBJ2-3	TGCGCCAGCAGCCACGACGGTTCCAGCGTTACGCAGTATTTT	CASSHDGSSVTQYF
TRBD1	few	TRBV7-2	TRBJ2-7	TGTGCCAGCGCACCGGGACAGGGGGCGAGGGAGCAGTACTTC	CASAPGQGAREQYF
.	few	TRBV4-3	TRBJ2-3	TGCGCCAGCAGCCAAGAACGCCAGTCTTCAGATACGCAGTATTTT	CASSQERQSSDTQYF
.	few	TRBV29-1	TRBJ1-1	TGCAGCGTTCAGTTGAACAGAATGAACACTGAAGCTTTCTTT	CSVQLNRMNTEAFF
TRBD2	.	TRBV29-1	TRBJ2-7	TGCAGCGTTTCAGGGACTAGCGGGGGTAGCTACGAGCAGTACTTC	CSVSGTSGGSYEQYF
.	.	TRBV19	TRBJ1-5	TGTGCGTCAACCGGGAATAGCAATCAGCCCCAGCATTTT	CASTGNSNQPQHF
TRBD1	.	TRBV30	TRBJ2-6	TGTGCCTGGCAGGGGGACGGGGCCAACGTCCTGACTTTC	CAWQGDGANVLTF
TRBD2	few	TRBV29-1	TRBJ2-3	TGCAGCGTTGAACTAGCGGGAGACACGCAGTATTTT	CSVELAGDTQYF
.	few	TRBV6-5	TRBJ2-7	TGTGCCAGCAGTTACTTCGGGGGAGGTTGGGTCGAGCAGTACTTC	CASSYFGGGWVEQYF
TRBD1	.	TRBV27	TRBJ1-2	TGTGCCAGCAGACAGGGGGCAACAGTTGGCTACACCTTC	CASRQGATVGYTF
.	few	TRBV29-1	TRBJ2-7	TGCAGCGTTGAGCTGGGAGGGGGCTCCCACTACGAGCAGTACTTC	CSVELGGGSHYEQYF
TRBD2	.	TRBV4-2	TRBJ2-1	TGTGCCAGCAGCCAAGATCCCGGGACTAGCGGAAATGAGCAGTTCTTC	CASSQDPGTSGNEQFF
.	once	TRBV5-1	TRBJ1-2	TGCGCCAGCAGCTTGGCGACAGCCAACTATGGCTACACCTTC	CASSLATANYGYTF
TRBD2	.	TRBV30	TRBJ2-1	TGTGCCTGGAACGATTTACCGGGACTAGCGATGGTCAATGAGCAGTTCTTC	CAWNDLPGLAMVNEQFF